This T cell receptor (beta chain) was sequenced in a study of shared clonotypes between healthy human individuals. About the study: Samples came from a couple of female and three male donors aged 18 to 49.

With 6 bases removed from V and 2 bases from J, the gap between germline ends came to 16 bases. This CDR3 comprises 15 residues. Germline V gene sequence: CDR1 MNHEY, CDR2 SVGAGI. The method was immunoSEQ multiplex PCR; TCRdb's version includes in-frame clones alone and lacks a portion of them. The sample lists about 2.4 million clones, approximately 90% occurring once. Remarks on this clone: Its antigen is still unknown.

Whole-study results and caveats: An effect of sequencing depth on clonotype sharing among donors was expected.

Specimen: naive CD4+ T cells sorted from blood. Subset denoted: CD45RA+ positively selected. The V call is TRBV6-5, the J call TRBJ2-5, with D maybe TRBD2 (7 bases). This receptor was obtained from a man between 18 and 35 years old in good health. In DNA, the CDR3 is TGTGCCAGCAGCAAAGGGGGGGAGGTTCAAGAGACCCAGTACTTC. This codes for CASSKGGEVQETQYF.